One TCR beta chain is described in this entry. The data originate from a study of blood T cell repertoires in COVID-19. Study as a whole: Acute-phase and convalescent COVID-19 samples originated in the United States, Italy and Spain. In each case, the material was cDNA or gDNA derived from T cells, B-cell-depleted T cells, or PBMCs.

Original analysis: Amplification from reference gene primers served as the basis for estimated nucleated cell counts. Measured with immunoSEQ multiplex PCR; TCRdb has only the in-frame clones, and not every one. The V and J calls and clone size were taken over from that table, and D and trimming were inferred from the DNA. The sample includes tens of thousands of clones, about 88% seen only once; the top ten take around 4.9%. The source of this sequence is a woman aged 45 to 65 with active COVID-19. What was sequenced was peripheral blood.

CDR3 nucleotide sequence: TGTGCCAGCAGTGAATCTAGCCTCGCGGGCGGTACGCAGTATTTT. It is translated as CASSESSLAGGTQYF. The chain recombines TRBV2 with TRBJ2-3, with D possibly TRBD2 on 5 matching bases. The CDR3 is made up of 15 amino acids. CDR1 is SNHLY, CDR2 FYNNEI, per germline. Trimming took off 2 bases at V and 8 bases at J, with 17 bases between the two ends. The whole variable domain, filled in from reference TRBV2 and TRBJ2-3, reads EPEVTQTPSHQVTQMGQEVILRCVPISNHLYFYWYRQILGQKVEFLVSFYNNEISEKSEIFDDQFSVERPDGSNFTLKIRSTKLEDSAMYFCASSESSLAGGTQYFGPGTRLTVL.